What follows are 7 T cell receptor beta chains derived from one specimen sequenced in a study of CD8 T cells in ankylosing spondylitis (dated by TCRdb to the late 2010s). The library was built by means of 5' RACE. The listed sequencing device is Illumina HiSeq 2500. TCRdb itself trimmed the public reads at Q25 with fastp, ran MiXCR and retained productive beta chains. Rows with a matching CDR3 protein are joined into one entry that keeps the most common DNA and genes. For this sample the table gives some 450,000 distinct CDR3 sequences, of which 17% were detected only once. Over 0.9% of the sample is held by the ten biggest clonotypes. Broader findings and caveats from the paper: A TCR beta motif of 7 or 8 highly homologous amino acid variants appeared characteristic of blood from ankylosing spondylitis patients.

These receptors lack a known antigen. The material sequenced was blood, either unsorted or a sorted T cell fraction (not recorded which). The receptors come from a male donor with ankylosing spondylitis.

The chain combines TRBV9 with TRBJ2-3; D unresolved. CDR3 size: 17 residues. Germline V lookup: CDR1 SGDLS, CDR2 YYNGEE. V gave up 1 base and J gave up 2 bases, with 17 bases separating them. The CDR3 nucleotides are TGTGCCAGCAGCGTACCCCTCGGCGAGCACGACACAGATACGCAGTATTTT. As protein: CASSVPLGEHDTDTQYF.

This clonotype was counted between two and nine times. CDR3 coding DNA: TGCAGTGTTTCGGACAGGGGCTACGAGCAGTACTTC. Amino acid sequence: CSVSDRGYEQYF. The V call is TRBV20-1, the J call TRBJ2-7, with 9 positions matching TRBD1. V shed 7 bases and J 3 bases; nucleotides not matched to a gene: 4. Germline V gene lookup returns CDR1 DFQATT and CDR2 SNEGSKA (reference sequence). CDR3 length equals 12 residues.

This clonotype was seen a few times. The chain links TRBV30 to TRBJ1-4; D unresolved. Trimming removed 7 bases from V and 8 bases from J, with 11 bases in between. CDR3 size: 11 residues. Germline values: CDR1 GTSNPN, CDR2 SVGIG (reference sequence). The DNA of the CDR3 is TGTGCCTTAGGAGACTGGGAAAAACTGTTTTTT. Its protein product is CALGDWEKLFF.

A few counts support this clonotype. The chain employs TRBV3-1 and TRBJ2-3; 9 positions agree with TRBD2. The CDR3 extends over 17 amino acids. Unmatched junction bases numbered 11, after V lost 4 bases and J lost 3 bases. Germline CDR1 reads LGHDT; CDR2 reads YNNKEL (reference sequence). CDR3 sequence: CASSPTGSGGSTDTQYF. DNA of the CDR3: TGTGCCAGCAGCCCGACGGGTAGCGGGGGATCAACAGATACGCAGTATTTT.

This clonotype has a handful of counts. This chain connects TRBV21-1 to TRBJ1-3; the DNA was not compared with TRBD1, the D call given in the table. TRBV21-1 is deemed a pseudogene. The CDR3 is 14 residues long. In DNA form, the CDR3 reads TGTGCCAGCAGCCCACGGACACAAGGAAACACCATATATTTT. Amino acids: CASSPRTQGNTIYF.

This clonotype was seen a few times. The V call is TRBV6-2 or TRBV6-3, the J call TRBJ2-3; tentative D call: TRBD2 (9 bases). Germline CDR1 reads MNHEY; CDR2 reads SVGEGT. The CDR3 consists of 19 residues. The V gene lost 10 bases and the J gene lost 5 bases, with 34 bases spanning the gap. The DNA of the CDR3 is TGTGCCACCGACAGGGGACCAGCGGGAGGACCTACCCTAATAGATACGCAGTATTTT. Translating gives CATDRGPAGGPTLIDTQYF.

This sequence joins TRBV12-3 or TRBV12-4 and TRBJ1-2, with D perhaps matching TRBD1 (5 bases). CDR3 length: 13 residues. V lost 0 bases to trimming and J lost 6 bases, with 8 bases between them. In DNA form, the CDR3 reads TGTGCCAGCAGTTTAGCGGGCAGGGATGGCTACACCTTC. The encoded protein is CASSLAGRDGYTF.